This TCR beta chain comes out of a study of T cell repertoires in cytomegalovirus infection. Study-wide context: Matching HLA type and CMV infection were both indicated by public TCR beta signatures.

TCRdb used MiXCR to reprocess the reads, holding one entry per CDR3 protein. This repertoire shows 85,000 to 120,000 distinct CDR3 sequences, approximately 15% found once; its top ten account for 8% to 9.5%. In the case of this clonotype: Antigen: not known.

Unmatched junction bases numbered 6, after V lost 3 bases and J lost 7 bases. The CDR3 totals 15 residues. Study results and limitations: HLA-C-restricted CMV clonotypes gave the most frequent clonotype in two of eight donors. Cumulated frequencies of public TCR beta families served to identify carriers of CMV plus the relevant HLA.

This receptor was taken from a human donor in good health (CMV status not recorded). Some clones in this sample may be carry-over from other donors' samples. Sample: PBMCs. The V gene is TRBV23-1, the J gene TRBJ1-4; TRBD1 agrees at 9 bases. TRBV23-1 is identified as an open reading frame with a role that is uncertain. CDR3 DNA: TGCGCCAGCAGTCATCAGGACAGGGGAACTGAAAAACTGTTTTTT. Its protein is CASSHQDRGTEKLFF.